Presented here are 10 T cell receptor beta chains from one specimen sequenced in a study of CD8 T cells in ankylosing spondylitis. One entry per CDR3 protein, called by TCRdb with MiXCR from the 5' RACE reads. The sample lists about 39,000 distinct CDR3 sequences; 10% were seen once. The sequencing sample was made of blood, either unsorted or a sorted T cell fraction (not recorded which). The receptor set was obtained from a male donor with ankylosing spondylitis or in good health (not recorded which).

This clonotype was detected ten times or more. The chain uses TRBV6-2 or TRBV6-3 and TRBJ2-3; 10 bases line up with TRBD1. The V and J ends lost 6 bases and 7 bases, in that order; junction bases with no gene match: 22. This CDR3 contains 19 residues. The V gene's germline CDR1 is MNHEY and CDR2 SVGEGT. Written as DNA, the CDR3 is TGTGCCAGCAGCCGGGGACAGGGGAGGCCCAGAGACCCCGAGAATACGCAGTATTTT. Protein product: CASSRGQGRPRDPENTQYF.

This clonotype was observed at least ten times. The chain recombines TRBV24-1 with TRBJ2-2; 9 nucleotides align to TRBD2. The CDR3 runs 16 residues. V dropped 2 bases and J dropped 5; count of bases not matched to a gene: 5. The germline V gene encodes CDR1 KGHDR and CDR2 SFDVKD. The CDR3 region is CATSDSRLAGTGELFF. In nucleotides, the CDR3 is TGTGCCACCAGTGATTCACGGCTAGCGGGAACCGGGGAGCTGTTTTTT.

This clonotype was detected many times. This sequence joins TRBV6-2 or TRBV6-3 and TRBJ2-7, with 10 nucleotides matching TRBD2. With V trimmed by 0 bases and J by 0 bases, 5 bases remained unmatched. The CDR3 loop spans 17 amino acids. The V gene's germline CDR1 is MNHEY and CDR2 SVGEGT. CDR3 amino acids: CASSYSLAGDFSYEQYF. The CDR3 nucleotides read TGTGCCAGCAGTTACTCTCTAGCGGGAGATTTCTCCTACGAGCAGTACTTC.

This clonotype was picked up many times. The chain joins TRBV6-1 to TRBJ2-3; TRBD2 matches at 8 bases. The CDR3 consists of 18 residues. Germline V gives CDR1 MNHNS, CDR2 SASEGT. The V and J ends lost 6 bases and 2 bases, in that order; junction bases with no gene match: 16. Here the CDR3 DNA reads TGTGCCAGCAGCCAGTCAAGGGGACTAGTCTCCCCCACAGATACGCAGTATTTT. This translates into CASSQSRGLVSPTDTQYF.

This clonotype was seen many times. The chain carries TRBV6-2 or TRBV6-3 and TRBJ2-1; TRBD2 matches 10 bases. The CDR3 consists of 17 residues. After removal of 6 bases from V and 7 bases from J, the junction contained 15 bases not matched to a gene. The germline CDR1 and CDR2 sequences are MNHEY and SVGEGT. In nucleotides, the CDR3 is TGTGCCAGCAGAGGACGGATCAGCGGGAGGGCCCATAATGAGCAGTTCTTC. It translates to CASRGRISGRAHNEQFF.

In this sample, this clonotype turned up many times. The J gene is TRBJ1-2, the V gene TRBV9, with D unresolved. Germline V gene data show CDR1 as SGDLS and CDR2 as YYNGEE. The V end lost 0 bases, the J end lost 3 bases, and 9 bases lay between the germline ends. The CDR3 totals 14 residues. The CDR3 coding sequence is TGTGCCAGCAGCGTAGATGCGATACACTATGGCTACACCTTC. Residues: CASSVDAIHYGYTF.

This clonotype was seen at least ten times. The CDR3 reads CASSEGGQNTEAFF. CDR3 coding DNA: TGTGCCAGCAGTGAAGGGGGACAGAACACTGAAGCTTTCTTT. The genes are TRBV2 and TRBJ1-1; the D gene is possibly TRBD1 (6 bases). This CDR3 is 14 amino acids long. Deletions cut 1 base from V and 1 base from J, with 7 bases between. Per the germline V gene, CDR1 is SNHLY and CDR2 is FYNNEI.

This clonotype was observed many times. The chain couples TRBV15 to TRBJ1-2; D remains ambiguous. The CDR3 is made up of 14 amino acids. V lost 0 bases to trimming and J lost 8 bases, with 13 bases between them. Germline V CDR1 and CDR2: LNHNV, YYDKDF (reference sequence). CDR3 amino acids: CATSREWGGSGYTF. In nucleotides, the CDR3 is TGTGCCACCAGCAGAGAGTGGGGTGGAAGCGGCTACACCTTC.

In this sample, this clonotype is medium-sized (0.01 to 0.1%). V gene TRBV20-1 combines with J gene TRBJ2-7, with TRBD1 matching over 9 bases. Looked up from germline, CDR1 is DFQATT and CDR2 is SNEGSKA (reference sequence). V gave up 1 base and J gave up 3 bases; unmatched junction bases: 7. The CDR3 spans 15 residues. The CDR3 coding sequence is TGCAGTGCTAGAGCCGACAGGGGGGAGGGCTACGAGCAGTACTTC. As protein: CSARADRGEGYEQYF.

This clonotype was seen ten or more times. J is TRBJ2-7 and V is TRBV18; TRBD1 matches at 10 bases. Germline CDR1 is KGHSH and CDR2 is LQKENI. Trimming took 2 bases from V and 1 from J; bases not matched to a gene: 11. The CDR3 has 18 amino acids. The CDR3 reads CASSPARDRGVESYEQYF. The DNA of the CDR3 is TGTGCCAGCTCACCAGCTAGGGACAGGGGTGTCGAGTCCTACGAGCAGTACTTC.